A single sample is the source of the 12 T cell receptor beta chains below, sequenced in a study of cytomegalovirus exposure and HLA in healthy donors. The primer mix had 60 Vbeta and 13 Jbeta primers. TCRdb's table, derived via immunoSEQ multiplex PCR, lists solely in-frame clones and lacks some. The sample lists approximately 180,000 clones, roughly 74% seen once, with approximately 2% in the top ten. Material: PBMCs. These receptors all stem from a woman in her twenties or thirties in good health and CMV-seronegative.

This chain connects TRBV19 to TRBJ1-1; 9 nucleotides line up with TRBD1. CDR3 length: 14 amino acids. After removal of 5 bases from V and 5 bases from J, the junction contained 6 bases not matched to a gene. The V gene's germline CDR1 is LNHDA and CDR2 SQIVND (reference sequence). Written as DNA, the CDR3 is TGTGCCAGTAGTCCCTGGGACAGGGTGACTGAAGCTTTCTTT. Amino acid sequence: CASSPWDRVTEAFF.

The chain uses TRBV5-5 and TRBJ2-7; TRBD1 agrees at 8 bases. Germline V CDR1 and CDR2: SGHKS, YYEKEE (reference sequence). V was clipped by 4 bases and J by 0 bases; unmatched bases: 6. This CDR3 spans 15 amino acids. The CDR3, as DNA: TGTGCCAGCAGCACGGACAGGGAGAGCTCCTACGAGCAGTACTTC. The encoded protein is CASSTDRESSYEQYF.

The CDR3, as DNA: TGTGCCATCAAATTTAAGAGCGGGAGAGGTTACGAGCAGTACTTC. It specifies CAIKFKSGRGYEQYF. This chain joins TRBV10-3 and TRBJ2-7; 8 nucleotides line up with TRBD2. This CDR3 contains 15 residues. Germline loops: CDR1 ENHRY, CDR2 SYGVKD. The V segment lost 7 bases and the J segment 4 bases; nucleotides outside the gene matches: 12.

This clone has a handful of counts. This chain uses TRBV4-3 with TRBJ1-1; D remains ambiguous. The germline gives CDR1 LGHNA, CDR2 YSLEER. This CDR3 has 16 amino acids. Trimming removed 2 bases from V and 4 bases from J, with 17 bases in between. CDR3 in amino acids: CASSQYLGSTGTEAFF. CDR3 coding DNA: TGCGCCAGCAGCCAATACCTTGGCTCGACGGGCACTGAAGCTTTCTTT.

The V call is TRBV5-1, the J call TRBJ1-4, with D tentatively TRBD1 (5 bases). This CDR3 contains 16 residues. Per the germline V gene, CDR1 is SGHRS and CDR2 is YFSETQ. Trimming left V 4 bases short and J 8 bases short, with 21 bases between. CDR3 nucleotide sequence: TGCGCCAGCAGCGTCGGGTTAGGGGCGCAAGGGGAAAAACTGTTTTTT. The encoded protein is CASSVGLGAQGEKLFF.

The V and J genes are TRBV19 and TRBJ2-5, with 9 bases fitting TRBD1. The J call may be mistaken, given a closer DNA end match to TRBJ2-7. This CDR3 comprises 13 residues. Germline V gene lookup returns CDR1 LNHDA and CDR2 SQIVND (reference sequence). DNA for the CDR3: TGTGCCAGCTCGGGGGGACAGGGAGTCGAGCAGTACTTC. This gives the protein CASSGGQGVEQYF.

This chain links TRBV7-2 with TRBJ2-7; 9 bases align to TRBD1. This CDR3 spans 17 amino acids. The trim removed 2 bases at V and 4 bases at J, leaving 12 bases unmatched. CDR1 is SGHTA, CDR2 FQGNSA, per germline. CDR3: CASSLRALGQGSYEQYF. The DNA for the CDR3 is TGTGCCAGCAGCTTAAGGGCTCTAGGACAGGGGTCATACGAGCAGTACTTC.

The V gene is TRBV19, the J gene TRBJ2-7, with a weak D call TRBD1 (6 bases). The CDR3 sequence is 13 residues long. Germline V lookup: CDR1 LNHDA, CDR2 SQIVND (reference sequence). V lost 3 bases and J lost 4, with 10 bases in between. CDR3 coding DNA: TGTGCCAGTAGTATCGGCACAGGGTACGAGCAGTACTTC. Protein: CASSIGTGYEQYF.

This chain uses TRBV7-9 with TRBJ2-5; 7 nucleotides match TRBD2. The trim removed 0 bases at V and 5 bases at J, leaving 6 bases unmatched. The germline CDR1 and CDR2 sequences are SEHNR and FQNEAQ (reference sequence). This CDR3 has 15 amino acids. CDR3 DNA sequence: TGTGCCAGCAGCTTAGCCGGTGCGGGAGCTGAGACCCAGTACTTC. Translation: CASSLAGAGAETQYF.

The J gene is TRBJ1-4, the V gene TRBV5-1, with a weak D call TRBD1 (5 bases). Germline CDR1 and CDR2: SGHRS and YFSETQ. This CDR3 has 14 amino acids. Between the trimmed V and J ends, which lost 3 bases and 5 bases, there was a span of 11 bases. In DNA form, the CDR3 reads TGCGCCAGCAGCTCCGCGGGGGGAAATGAAAAACTGTTTTTT. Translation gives CASSSAGGNEKLFF.

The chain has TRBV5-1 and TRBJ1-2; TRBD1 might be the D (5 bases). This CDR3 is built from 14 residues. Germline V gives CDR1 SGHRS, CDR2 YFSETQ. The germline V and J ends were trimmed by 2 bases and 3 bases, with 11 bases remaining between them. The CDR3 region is CASSFSGTDYGYTF. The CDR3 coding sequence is TGCGCCAGCAGCTTCTCCGGGACTGACTATGGCTACACCTTC. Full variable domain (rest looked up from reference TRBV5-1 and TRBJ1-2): KAGVTQTPRYLIKTRGQQVTLSCSPISGHRSVSWYQQTPGQGLQFLFEYFSETQRNKGNFPGRFSGRQFSNSRSEMNVSTLELGDSALYLCASSFSGTDYGYTFGSGTRLTVV.

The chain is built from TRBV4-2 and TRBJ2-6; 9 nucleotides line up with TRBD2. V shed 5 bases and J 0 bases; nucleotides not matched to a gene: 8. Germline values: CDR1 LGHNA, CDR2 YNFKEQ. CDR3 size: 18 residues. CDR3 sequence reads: CASSVRLAGSSGANVLTF. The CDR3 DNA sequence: TGTGCCAGCAGCGTGCGGCTAGCGGGGTCCTCTGGGGCCAACGTCCTGACTTTC.